Listed here are 24 T cell receptor beta chains from one sample, sequenced in a study of cytomegalovirus exposure and HLA in healthy donors. Use of 60 Vbeta and 13 Jbeta primers characterized the PCR. Assay used: immunoSEQ multiplex PCR; TCRdb lists only in-frame clones, some missing. The sample lists about 90,000 clones; less than 80% were seen once. The sample taken for sequencing was PBMCs. The source of these receptors is a man aged 30-40 years in good health and CMV-seronegative.

The chain is built from TRBV7-9 and TRBJ1-4, with TRBD1 identical over 7 bases. Germline V gene lookup returns CDR1 SEHNR and CDR2 FQNEAQ (reference sequence). The V and J ends lost 5 bases and 5 bases, in that order; junction bases with no gene match: 8. This CDR3 has 15 amino acids. The CDR3 nucleotides are TGTGCCAGCAGCCGGACGGGACAGAAAAATGAAAAACTGTTTTTT. Residues: CASSRTGQKNEKLFF.

This clone appeared a few times. The CDR3 spells CASSPGTENEKLFF. DNA for the CDR3: TGTGCCAGCAGTCCCGGGACTGAGAATGAAAAACTGTTTTTT. The V gene is TRBV6-6, the J gene TRBJ1-4; TRBD1 might be the D (5 bases). The germline CDR1 and CDR2 sequences are MNHNY and SVGAGI (reference sequence). V was trimmed by 5 bases and J by 5 bases, leaving 12 bases between them. The length of the CDR3 is 14 residues.

The rearrangement links TRBV30 to TRBJ1-5; D uncertain. V lost 4 bases and J lost 7, with 17 bases in between. The germline gives CDR1 GTSNPN, CDR2 SVGIG (reference sequence). This CDR3 is built from 14 residues. The CDR3 nucleotides read TGTGCCTGGACCCCGACTCCTGCGGGCCAGCCCCAGCATTTT. Protein sequence: CAWTPTPAGQPQHF.

In its sample, this clone was seen a few times. V and J are TRBV7-2 and TRBJ1-2; D is perhaps TRBD1 (5 bases). Germline CDR1 is SGHTA and CDR2 is FQGNSA. This CDR3 spans 14 amino acids. The V gene lost 5 bases and the J gene lost 7 bases, with 17 bases spanning the gap. This CDR3 is CASSQGSRIAGYTF. CDR3 DNA: TGTGCCAGCAGCCAGGGCTCGAGGATCGCTGGCTACACCTTC.

This clone came up a few times. This chain connects TRBV12-5 to TRBJ2-5; TRBD2 matches at 8 bases. Germline CDR1 and CDR2: LGHNT and FRNRAP. With 4 bases clipped from V and 7 bases from J, the junction kept 5 bases outside the gene matches. There are 13 residues in the CDR3. The CDR3 region is CASGSRGAATQYF. CDR3 DNA sequence: TGTGCTAGTGGTTCGCGGGGGGCCGCGACCCAGTACTTC.

The rearrangement joins TRBV4-2 to TRBJ2-7, with TRBD2 matching 10 bases. The germline gives CDR1 LGHNA, CDR2 YNFKEQ. The trim removed 6 bases at V and 6 bases at J, leaving 5 bases unmatched. The CDR3 runs 13 residues. DNA of the CDR3: TGTGCCAGCAGTCCCAGCGGGGGGGGCGAGCAGTACTTC. This translates into CASSPSGGGEQYF.

The V call is TRBV4-3, the J call TRBJ1-1; D might be TRBD1 (5 bases). CDR1 is LGHNA and CDR2 is YSLEER in the germline V gene. The CDR3 is made up of 15 amino acids. V gave up 0 bases and J gave up 4 bases, with 12 bases separating them. The CDR3 loop reads CASSQDRDGSTEAFF. The CDR3 DNA reads as TGCGCCAGCAGCCAAGATCGGGACGGGAGCACTGAAGCTTTCTTT.

The chain carries TRBV2 and TRBJ1-5, with 9 bases identical to TRBD1. Per germline, CDR1 SNHLY and CDR2 FYNNEI. The CDR3 extends over 15 amino acids. V shed 4 bases, J shed 7 bases, and the junction held 8 bases outside the gene matches. For the CDR3, the DNA is TGTGCCAGCAGTGTATTGGACAGGGGAGGACAGCCCCAGCATTTT. Its translation: CASSVLDRGGQPQHF.

DNA of the CDR3: TGCGCCAGCCATCTGGGACAGAAACGCTACGAGCAGTACTTC. This codes for CASHLGQKRYEQYF. The rearrangement joins TRBV5-1 to TRBJ2-7; 7 nucleotides agree with TRBD1. Germline-derived CDR1 and CDR2 are SGHRS and YFSETQ. V gave up 7 bases and J gave up 3 bases; unmatched junction bases: 10. CDR3 length: 14 residues.

The rearrangement links TRBV4-1 to TRBJ1-1, with D maybe TRBD1 (6 bases). From germline, CDR1 is MGHRA and CDR2 YSYEKL. Trimming took off 1 base at V and 7 bases at J, with 16 bases between the two ends. The CDR3 covers 15 residues. The CDR3 reads CASSQARGGSDEAFF. The DNA of the CDR3 is TGCGCCAGCAGCCAAGCCAGGGGTGGAAGTGATGAAGCTTTCTTT.

This chain uses TRBV7-9 with TRBJ2-3, with D maybe TRBD1 (7 bases). This CDR3 is 15 amino acids long. Germline V CDR1 and CDR2: SEHNR, FQNEAQ (reference sequence). Trimming removed 3 bases at V and 3 bases at J, with 13 bases between. The CDR3 nucleotides read TGTGCCAGCAGCTTGCGGGACAGCTCGACAGATACGCAGTATTTT. Translated, it gives CASSLRDSSTDTQYF.

The chain carries TRBV7-9 and TRBJ2-1; the D gene is possibly TRBD1 (6 bases). The CDR3 consists of 12 residues. V lost 4 bases to trimming and J lost 13 bases, with 14 bases between them. CDR1 and CDR2 from the germline V gene are SEHNR and FQNEAQ (reference sequence). DNA of the CDR3: TGTGCCAGCAGCTATAAGGACAGCGGACAGTTCTTC. This sequence encodes CASSYKDSGQFF.

For the CDR3, the DNA is TGTGCCAGCAGTACCCGCCGGGACAGGGGGCGCAATGAGCAGTTCTTC. Residues: CASSTRRDRGRNEQFF. The chain carries TRBV27 and TRBJ2-1, with TRBD1 identical over 12 bases. CDR3 length: 16 amino acids. Trimming cost V 5 bases and J 6 bases; bases outside gene matches: 8. Germline CDR1 MNHEY, CDR2 SMNVEV (reference sequence).

This chain connects TRBV7-2 to TRBJ1-1, with unresolved D. Germline assignment: CDR1 SGHTA and CDR2 FQGNSA. V was trimmed by 1 base and J by 11 bases, leaving 14 bases between them. The CDR3 is 13 residues long. The CDR3 sequence: CASSLDDRGMAFF. CDR3 DNA: TGTGCCAGCAGCTTAGATGATCGGGGAATGGCTTTCTTT.

V gene TRBV7-6 combines with J gene TRBJ2-7, with 8 bases aligning to TRBD1. CDR1 SGHVS and CDR2 FNYEAQ come from the germline V gene. V shed 1 base and J 6 bases; nucleotides not matched to a gene: 8. This CDR3 is 15 amino acids long. Written as DNA, the CDR3 is TGTGCCAGCAGCTTAGGGTCCAGGACAGGGAGCGAGCAGTACTTC. Encoded protein: CASSLGSRTGSEQYF.

The chain uses TRBV27 and TRBJ2-7, with a possible D match to TRBD1 (6 bases). V was shortened by 5 bases and J by 0 bases, with 14 bases between the two germline ends. The germline V gene has CDR1 MNHEY and CDR2 SMNVEV (reference sequence). The CDR3 totals 15 residues. In DNA, the CDR3 is TGTGCCAGCAGTCCGATACAGGGATTCTCCTACGAGCAGTACTTC. Translated, it gives CASSPIQGFSYEQYF.

The chain is built from TRBV30 and TRBJ2-1; D is unresolved. The CDR3 loop spans 13 amino acids. Germline loops: CDR1 GTSNPN, CDR2 SVGIG (reference sequence). V gave up 1 base and J gave up 4 bases, with 8 bases separating them. The CDR3 bases are TGTGCCTGGAGTGCGGCAGCGTACAATGAGCAGTTCTTC. Translated: CAWSAAAYNEQFF.

This chain links TRBV19 with TRBJ1-1; TRBD1 might be the D (6 bases). Trimming removed 4 bases at V and 5 bases at J, with 14 bases between. Germline V gene sequence: CDR1 LNHDA, CDR2 SQIVND (reference sequence). This CDR3 has 14 amino acids. CDR3 sequence reads: CASSRPRGLTEAFF. CDR3 bases: TGTGCCAGTAGTAGGCCGAGGGGGTTGACTGAAGCTTTCTTT.

As for this clone: One end of the junction does not line up with germline, which may come from a read error. The V call is TRBV19, the J call TRBJ2-5; D might be TRBD2 (6 bases). Germline assignment: CDR1 LNHDA and CDR2 SQIVND (reference sequence). The CDR3 has 15 amino acids. Written as DNA, the CDR3 is TGTGCCAGTAAGGGGCGGGACCCAGCCGTAGAGATCCAGTACTTC. Translating gives CASKGRDPAVEIQYF. Using reference TRBV19 and TRBJ2-5 for the parts outside the CDR3, the full variable domain is DGGITQSPKYLFRKEGQNVTLSCEQNLNHDAMYWYRQDPGQGLRLIYYSQIVNDFQKGDIAEGYSVSREKKESFPLTVTSAQKNPTAFYLCASKGRDPAVEIQYFGPGTRLLVL.

The DNA of the CDR3 is TGTGCCAGCAGCTTAATCAGGGATACCGGGGAGCTGTTTTTT. Translation: CASSLIRDTGELFF. This chain uses TRBV7-3 with TRBJ2-2; perhaps TRBD1 as D (5 bases). V shed 1 base and J shed 5 bases, with 8 bases lying between them. The germline V gene encodes CDR1 SGHTA and CDR2 FQGTGA. The CDR3 loop spans 14 amino acids.

This chain links TRBV6-6 with TRBJ1-3; D gene uncertain. Per germline, CDR1 MNHNY and CDR2 SVGAGI (reference sequence). The CDR3 length is 15 residues. V lost 0 bases and J 0 bases, leaving 6 bases between the germline ends. CDR3 residues: CASSYSVSSGNTIYF. For the CDR3, the DNA is TGTGCCAGCAGTTACTCGGTGAGCTCTGGAAACACCATATATTTT.

This clone was counted once. This chain uses TRBV15 with TRBJ1-2; 7 bases match TRBD1. Germline V gene lookup returns CDR1 LNHNV and CDR2 YYDKDF (reference sequence). The V gene end was trimmed by 5 bases and the J gene end by 4 bases; junction bases not matched to a gene: 4. CDR3 length equals 13 residues. CDR3 bases: TGTGCCACCAGCCTGGGGGACAGCTATGGCTACACCTTC. Protein: CATSLGDSYGYTF.

The rearrangement uses TRBV11-2 and TRBJ2-3; 8 positions agree with TRBD1. This CDR3 is built from 15 residues. The germline V gene has CDR1 SGHAT and CDR2 FQNNGV. The ends lost 4 bases at V and 2 bases at J; junction bases unmatched: 5. CDR3 loop: CASSSGQGLTDTQYF. Written as DNA, the CDR3 is TGTGCCAGCAGCTCCGGACAGGGCCTCACAGATACGCAGTATTTT.

This chain joins TRBV28 and TRBJ1-5, with TRBD1 as a possible D gene (5 bases). The germline V and J ends were trimmed by 6 bases and 0 bases, with 9 bases remaining between them. Germline loops: CDR1 MDHEN, CDR2 SYDVKM. The CDR3 totals 14 residues. The CDR3 DNA reads as TGTGCCAGCAGCCGGGGGGGTAGCAATCAGCCCCAGCATTTT. Translated: CASSRGGSNQPQHF.